The clone carrying this T cell receptor beta chain was seen many times. Antigen: not known. This entry comes from a study of neurological immune-mediated disorders. Findings of the study overall: The most TCR clonal expansion was seen in HTLV-1-associated myelopathy, and the least was seen in multiple sclerosis, which fell below healthy controls.

The V segment lost 3 bases and the J segment 4 bases; nucleotides outside the gene matches: 4. This CDR3 has 15 residues. TCRdb itself ran the 5' RACE reads through MiXCR, one entry per CDR3 protein. The sample includes some 60,000 distinct CDR3 sequences, roughly 10% of them seen just once. The time point was: longitudinal time-point 2. V gene TRBV12-3 or TRBV12-4 combines with J gene TRBJ2-2; 8 bases match TRBD1. This receptor was identified in a man aged 25 to 40 in good health. The sequenced material came from PBMCs. Written as DNA, the CDR3 is TGTGCCAGCAGTTTGGGCAGGGGGCTCACCGGGGAGCTGTTTTTT. It encodes CASSLGRGLTGELFF.